Each of the 24 T cell receptor beta chains below was sequenced from the same sample in a study of blood T cell repertoires in COVID-19. Repertoires were generated with immunoSEQ multiplex PCR, while TCRdb's copy carries only in-frame clones and drops some. The top ten clones hold under 15% of a sample with some 280,000 clones, approximately 90% of them seen once. The sample comprised peripheral blood. Receptors originate from a woman aged 55 to 70 with acute or convalescent COVID-19.

The V gene is TRBV28, the J gene TRBJ1-2, with TRBD1 matching over 7 bases. Germline values: CDR1 MDHEN, CDR2 SYDVKM. This CDR3 is 15 amino acids long. V was pared by 1 base and J by 4 bases, with 6 bases of the junction left unmatched. CDR3 protein: CASSLFSGGLYGYTF. CDR3 DNA sequence: TGTGCCAGCAGTTTATTCTCAGGGGGTCTCTATGGCTACACCTTC.

V gene TRBV28 combines with J gene TRBJ1-5; no clear D. This CDR3 has 13 residues. V lost 7 bases and J lost 0, with 7 bases in between. The germline V gene has CDR1 MDHEN and CDR2 SYDVKM. CDR3 in amino acids: CASNRNSNQPQHF. CDR3 in DNA: TGTGCCAGCAATAGAAATAGCAATCAGCCCCAGCATTTT.

The chain links TRBV13 to TRBJ2-1, with TRBD1 matching 7 bases. The J segment lost 4 bases and the V segment lost 4 bases, leaving 7 bases of the junction unmatched. Per the germline V gene, CDR1 is PRHDT and CDR2 is FYEKMQ (reference sequence). This CDR3 is built from 15 residues. The CDR3 reads CASSSGQERYNEQFF. CDR3 DNA: TGTGCCAGCAGCTCCGGACAGGAAAGGTACAATGAGCAGTTCTTC.

The CDR3 here is CASSLGQLSGANVLTF. CDR3 nucleotide sequence: TGTGCCAGCAGCTTGGGACAGCTCTCTGGGGCCAACGTCCTGACTTTC. J is TRBJ2-6 and V is TRBV7-9; 7 bases agree with TRBD1. The trim removed 3 bases at V and 0 bases at J, leaving 2 bases unmatched. The germline CDR1 and CDR2 sequences are SEHNR and FQNEAQ (reference sequence). This CDR3 contains 16 residues.

The chain employs TRBV6-5 and TRBJ2-2, with no clear D. CDR1 is MNHEY and CDR2 is SVGAGI in the germline V gene. Trimming pared 6 bases from V and 6 bases from J, leaving 5 bases between. This CDR3 has 11 amino acids. The DNA for the CDR3 is TGTGCCAGCAGCTTCCCCGGGGAGCTGTTTTTT. Translating it yields CASSFPGELFF.

The rearrangement links TRBV25-1 to TRBJ2-3; 7 nucleotides match TRBD1. Germline CDR1 and CDR2: MGHDK and SYGVNS. Trimming removed 2 bases from V and 11 bases from J; junction bases left unmatched: 1. The CDR3 runs to 11 residues. The CDR3 nucleotides read TGTGCCAGCAGTGAACGGACAGGGCAGTATTTT. It yields the protein CASSERTGQYF.

The V gene is TRBV5-1, the J gene TRBJ1-2; 9 nucleotides line up with TRBD1. This CDR3 has 14 residues. Trimming at V came to 3 bases and at J to 8 bases, leaving 8 bases not matched to a gene. Germline-derived CDR1 and CDR2 are SGHRS and YFSETQ. The CDR3 nucleotides are TGCGCCAGCAGCTCTTCACAGGGGGCGTGGGGCTACACCTTC. Translated, it gives CASSSSQGAWGYTF.

The rearrangement links TRBV6-5 to TRBJ1-4; maybe TRBD1 (6 bases). Germline-derived CDR1 and CDR2 are MNHEY and SVGAGI. Trimming stripped 6 bases from V and 5 bases from J, with 16 bases between. The CDR3 loop spans 15 amino acids. The CDR3 spells CASRDGGAKNEKLFF. In DNA, the CDR3 is TGTGCCAGCAGGGACGGGGGGGCAAAGAATGAAAAACTGTTTTTT.

The chain couples TRBV4-2 to TRBJ2-2, with 8 nucleotides matching TRBD1. Germline V CDR1 and CDR2: LGHNA, YNFKEQ. The V gene end was trimmed by 1 base and the J gene end by 4 bases; junction bases not matched to a gene: 2. This CDR3 has 15 residues. CDR3 in amino acids: CASSQVGTGTGELFF. CDR3 bases: TGTGCCAGCAGCCAAGTTGGGACAGGCACCGGGGAGCTGTTTTTT.

The chain has TRBV7-9 and TRBJ2-7; TRBD2 matches 8 bases. In germline, CDR1 is SEHNR, CDR2 FQNEAQ (reference sequence). Trimming removed 2 bases from V and 5 bases from J; junction bases left unmatched: 11. The CDR3 sequence is 16 residues long. The DNA for the CDR3 is TGTGCCAGCAGCTTATCCCAGAGCGGGAGTCGTAACGAGCAGTACTTC. The encoded protein is CASSLSQSGSRNEQYF. The full variable domain, with the rest looked up from reference TRBV7-9 and TRBJ2-7, is DTGVSQNPRHKITKRGQNVTFRCDPISEHNRLYWYRQTLGQGPEFLTYFQNEAQLEKSRLLSDRFSAERPKGSFSTLEIQRTEQGDSAMYLCASSLSQSGSRNEQYFGPGTRLTVT.

The rearrangement uses TRBV2 and TRBJ2-5, with D possibly matching TRBD1 (6 bases). Trimming pared 6 bases from V and 7 bases from J, leaving 21 bases between. CDR1 SNHLY and CDR2 FYNNEI come from the germline V gene. This CDR3 region has 15 residues. The CDR3 DNA reads TGTGCCAGCAGACTCCGGGACACCGGGGTAGGGACCCAGTACTTC. Its translation is CASRLRDTGVGTQYF.

The V and J genes are TRBV6-2 or TRBV6-3 and TRBJ2-7; TRBD2 matches 9 bases. The ends lost 0 bases at V and 0 bases at J; junction bases unmatched: 6. The CDR3 length is 17 residues. The V gene's germline CDR1 is MNHEY and CDR2 SVGEGT. The CDR3 nucleotides read TGTGCCAGCAGTTACTCGACTAGCGGAACCTACTCCTACGAGCAGTACTTC. The encoded protein is CASSYSTSGTYSYEQYF.

The chain is built from TRBV6-1 and TRBJ1-3; 7 nucleotides agree with TRBD1. The germline V gene has CDR1 MNHNS and CDR2 SASEGT. The CDR3 is 15 amino acids. Trimming cost V 3 bases and J 4 bases; bases outside gene matches: 6. For the CDR3, the DNA is TGTGCCAGCAGTGATCCCGGGACAGCCGGAAACACCATATATTTT. As protein: CASSDPGTAGNTIYF.

The rearrangement joins TRBV14 to TRBJ1-2; 7 positions agree with TRBD1. Germline V gene data show CDR1 as SGHDN and CDR2 as FVKESK. The CDR3 length is 19 residues. The V and J ends lost 0 bases and 5 bases, in that order; junction bases with no gene match: 18. In nucleotides, the CDR3 is TGTGCCAGCAGCCAAGATCATTGGACAGGTGGGGTCGCAGAATATGGCTACACCTTC. Translated: CASSQDHWTGGVAEYGYTF.

The rearrangement links TRBV19 to TRBJ1-6; the D is unclear. There are 13 residues in the CDR3. Germline V lookup: CDR1 LNHDA, CDR2 SQIVND (reference sequence). V lost 7 bases to trimming and J lost 6 bases, with 10 bases between them. Here the CDR3 DNA reads TGTGCCAGTAACCTCGAACTTAATTCACCCCTCCACTTT. It translates to CASNLELNSPLHF.

The V call is TRBV4-1, the J call TRBJ1-2; TRBD1 is a possible D gene (6 bases). The germline V and J ends were trimmed by 1 base and 4 bases, with 7 bases remaining between them. Germline assignment: CDR1 MGHRA and CDR2 YSYEKL. The CDR3 consists of 13 residues. The DNA of the CDR3 is TGCGCCAGCAGCCAAGTGACAGGCTATGGCTACACCTTC. As protein: CASSQVTGYGYTF.

This clone was recorded once. The V gene is TRBV3-1 (or the pseudogene TRBV3-2), the J gene TRBJ1-3; D remains unclear. V lost 1 base, J lost 0 bases, and 7 bases lay in between. Germline V gene sequence: CDR1 LGHDT, CDR2 YNNKEL (reference sequence). The CDR3 consists of 15 residues. The CDR3 coding sequence is TGTGCCAGCAGCCAAGCCCATAGCTCTGGAAACACCATATATTTT. Its translation is CASSQAHSSGNTIYF.

The rearrangement joins TRBV2 to TRBJ2-7; TRBD2 aligns across 14 bases. V was pared by 4 bases and J by 2 bases, with 1 base of the junction left unmatched. The germline CDR1 and CDR2 sequences are SNHLY and FYNNEI. The CDR3 covers 15 residues. The CDR3 loop reads CASSGLAGGPYEQYF. CDR3 coding DNA: TGTGCCAGCAGTGGACTAGCGGGAGGGCCCTACGAGCAGTACTTC.

This clone occurred a few times. This chain links TRBV6-5 with TRBJ1-5; no firm D call. The CDR3 runs to 14 residues. V lost 3 bases and J lost 0, with 6 bases in between. Germline CDR1 reads MNHEY; CDR2 reads SVGAGI. CDR3 DNA: TGTGCCAGCAGTTATGAGGGTAGCAATCAGCCCCAGCATTTT. Encoded protein: CASSYEGSNQPQHF.

This chain connects TRBV19 to TRBJ2-1, with a weak D call TRBD2 (6 bases). The CDR3 covers 15 residues. The germline V gene encodes CDR1 LNHDA and CDR2 SQIVND (reference sequence). The V end lost 3 bases, the J end lost 4 bases, and 13 bases lay between the germline ends. The chain's CDR3 is CASSIPSGLYNEQFF. In nucleotides, the CDR3 is TGTGCCAGTAGTATCCCGAGCGGGCTATACAATGAGCAGTTCTTC.

This clone has more than one count but fewer than ten. The chain has TRBV2 and TRBJ1-5; D is unclear. Between the trimmed V and J ends, which lost 1 base and 7 bases, there was a span of 14 bases. The CDR3 has 15 residues. CDR1 SNHLY and CDR2 FYNNEI come from the germline V gene. DNA for the CDR3: TGTGCCAGCAGTGAAGTGGGTGGTTCCGGGCAGCCCCAGCATTTT. The encoded protein is CASSEVGGSGQPQHF.

This chain connects TRBV6-2 or TRBV6-3 to TRBJ1-6; the D gene is possibly TRBD1 (6 bases). This CDR3 has 17 amino acids. With 6 bases removed from V and 0 bases from J, the gap between germline ends came to 15 bases. The V gene's germline CDR1 is MNHEY and CDR2 SVGEGT. The CDR3 loop is CASSFGQLSSYNSPLHF. CDR3 coding DNA: TGTGCCAGCAGCTTCGGACAGCTTAGCTCCTATAATTCACCCCTCCACTTT.

V is TRBV11-1 and J is TRBJ2-7, with TRBD1 identical over 8 bases. Germline assignment: CDR1 SGHAT and CDR2 FQDESV (reference sequence). The CDR3 spans 15 residues. The V segment lost 3 bases and the J segment 0 bases; nucleotides outside the gene matches: 4. The CDR3 sequence is CASSLGGTGSYEQYF. The CDR3 coding sequence is TGTGCCAGCAGCTTGGGTGGGACAGGCTCCTACGAGCAGTACTTC.

The chain joins TRBV28 to TRBJ1-2; D remains ambiguous. The CDR3 is made up of 13 amino acids. Looked up from germline, CDR1 is MDHEN and CDR2 is SYDVKM. Trimming stripped 8 bases from V and 5 bases from J, with 15 bases between. The CDR3 DNA is TGTGCCAGCTGGGGAAAGGGAGGGTATGGCTACACCTTC. Translation gives CASWGKGGYGYTF.